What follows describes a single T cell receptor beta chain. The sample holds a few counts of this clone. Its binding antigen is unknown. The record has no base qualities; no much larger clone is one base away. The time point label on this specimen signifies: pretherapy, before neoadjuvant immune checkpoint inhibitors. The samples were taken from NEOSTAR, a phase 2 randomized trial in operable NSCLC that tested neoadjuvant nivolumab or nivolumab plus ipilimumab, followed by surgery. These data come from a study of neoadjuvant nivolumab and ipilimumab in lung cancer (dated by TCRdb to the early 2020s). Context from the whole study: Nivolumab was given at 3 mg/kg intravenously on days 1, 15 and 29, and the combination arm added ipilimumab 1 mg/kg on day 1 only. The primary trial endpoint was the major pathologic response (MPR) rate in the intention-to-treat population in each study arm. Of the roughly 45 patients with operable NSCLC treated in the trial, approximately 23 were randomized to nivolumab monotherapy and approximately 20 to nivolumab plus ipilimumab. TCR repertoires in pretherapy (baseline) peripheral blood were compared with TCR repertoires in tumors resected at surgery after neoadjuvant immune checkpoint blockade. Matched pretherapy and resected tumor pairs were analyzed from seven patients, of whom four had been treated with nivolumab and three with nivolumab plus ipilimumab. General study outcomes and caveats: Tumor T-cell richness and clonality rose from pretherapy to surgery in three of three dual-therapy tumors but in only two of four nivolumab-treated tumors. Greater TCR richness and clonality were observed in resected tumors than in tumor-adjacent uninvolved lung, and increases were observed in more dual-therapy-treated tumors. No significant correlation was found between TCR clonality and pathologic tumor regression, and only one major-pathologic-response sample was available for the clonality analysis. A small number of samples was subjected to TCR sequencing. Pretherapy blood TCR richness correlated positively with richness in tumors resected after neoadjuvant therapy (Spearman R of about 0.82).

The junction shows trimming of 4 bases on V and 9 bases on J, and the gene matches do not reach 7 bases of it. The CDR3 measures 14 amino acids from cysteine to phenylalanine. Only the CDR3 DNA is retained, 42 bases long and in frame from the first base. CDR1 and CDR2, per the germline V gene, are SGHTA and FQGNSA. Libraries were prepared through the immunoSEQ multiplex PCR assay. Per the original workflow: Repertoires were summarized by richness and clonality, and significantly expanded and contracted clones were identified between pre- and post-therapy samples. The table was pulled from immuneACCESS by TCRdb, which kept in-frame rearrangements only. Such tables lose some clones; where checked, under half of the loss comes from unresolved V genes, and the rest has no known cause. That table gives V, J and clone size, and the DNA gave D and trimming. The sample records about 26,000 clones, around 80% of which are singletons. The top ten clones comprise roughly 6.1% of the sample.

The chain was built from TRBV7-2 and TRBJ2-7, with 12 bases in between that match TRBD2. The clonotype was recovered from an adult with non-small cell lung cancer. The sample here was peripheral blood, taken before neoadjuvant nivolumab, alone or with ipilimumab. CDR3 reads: CASSWTSGDNRQYF. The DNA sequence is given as TGTGCCAGCAGCTGGACTAGCGGGGACAATCGGCAGTACTTC.